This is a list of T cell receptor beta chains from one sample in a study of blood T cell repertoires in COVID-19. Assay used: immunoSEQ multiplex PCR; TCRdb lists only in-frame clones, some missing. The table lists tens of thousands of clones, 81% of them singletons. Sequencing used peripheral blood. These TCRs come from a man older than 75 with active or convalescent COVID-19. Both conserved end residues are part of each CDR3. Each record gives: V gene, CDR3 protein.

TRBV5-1,CASSQIPFTGGVEYF
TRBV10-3,CAISEAGGPGQYF
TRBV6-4,CASSVLAGSTGELFF
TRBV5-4,CASRPLTGTGGGYNEQFF
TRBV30,CAWSRGGQGSSYNSPLHF
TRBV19,CASSITGTGLNTEAFF
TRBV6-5,CASSLSGGNSGELFF
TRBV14,CASSRGPTGIYEQYF
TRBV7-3,CASIGIKGRLQETQYF
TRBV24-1,CATSAGTGAYRDRSSYNEQFF
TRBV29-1,CSVTGTGIGTQYF
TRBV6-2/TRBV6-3,CASSRGGNQPQHF
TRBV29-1,CSVEWKGRGYNEQFF
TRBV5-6,CASSLVEGLGYTF
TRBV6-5,CASRPRGWSTEAFF
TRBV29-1,CSVGQGNTEAFF
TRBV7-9,CASSLNSGSGTEAFF
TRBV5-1,CASSRGGLVSTDTQYF
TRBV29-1,CSVAPAGMNTEAFF
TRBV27,CASSLRTGGVGTYNSPLHF
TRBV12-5,CASGLVAGASGTGELFF
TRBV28,CASSSPQAGGGNEQFF
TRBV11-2,CASSFSGTGGGYTF
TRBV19,CASSILVSRGQDEQYF